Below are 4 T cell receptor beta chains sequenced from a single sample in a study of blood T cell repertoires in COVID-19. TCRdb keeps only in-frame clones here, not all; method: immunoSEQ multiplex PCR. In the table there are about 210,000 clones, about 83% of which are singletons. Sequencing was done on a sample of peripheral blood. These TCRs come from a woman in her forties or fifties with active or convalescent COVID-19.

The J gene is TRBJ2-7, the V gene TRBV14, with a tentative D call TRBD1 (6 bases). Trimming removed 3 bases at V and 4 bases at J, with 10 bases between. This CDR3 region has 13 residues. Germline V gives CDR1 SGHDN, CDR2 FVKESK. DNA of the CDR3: TGTGCCAGCAGCCAGCCCGACAGGTACGAGCAGTACTTC. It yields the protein CASSQPDRYEQYF. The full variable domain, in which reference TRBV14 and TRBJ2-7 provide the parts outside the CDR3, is EAGVTQFPSHSVIEKGQTVTLRCDPISGHDNLYWYRRVMGKEIKFLLHFVKESKQDESGMPNNRFLAERTGGTYSTLKVQPAELEDSGVYFCASSQPDRYEQYFGPGTRLTVT.

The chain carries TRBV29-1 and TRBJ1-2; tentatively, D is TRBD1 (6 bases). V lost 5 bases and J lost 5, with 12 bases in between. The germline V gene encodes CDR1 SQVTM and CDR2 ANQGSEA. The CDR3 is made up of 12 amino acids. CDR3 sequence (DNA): TGCAGCGTTCCGACAGGTGGTTATGGCTACACCTTC. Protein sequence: CSVPTGGYGYTF. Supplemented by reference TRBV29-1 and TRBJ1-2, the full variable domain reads SAVISQKPSRDICQRGTSLTIQCQVDSQVTMMFWYRQQPGQSLTLIATANQGSEATYESGFVIDKFPISRPNLTFSTLTVSNMSPEDSSIYLCSVPTGGYGYTFGSGTRLTVV.

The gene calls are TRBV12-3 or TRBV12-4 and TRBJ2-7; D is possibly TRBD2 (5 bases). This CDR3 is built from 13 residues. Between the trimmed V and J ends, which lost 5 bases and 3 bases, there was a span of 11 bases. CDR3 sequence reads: CASSTRGVYEQYV. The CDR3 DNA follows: TGTGCCAGCAGTACACGGGGAGTCTACGAGCAGTACGTC.

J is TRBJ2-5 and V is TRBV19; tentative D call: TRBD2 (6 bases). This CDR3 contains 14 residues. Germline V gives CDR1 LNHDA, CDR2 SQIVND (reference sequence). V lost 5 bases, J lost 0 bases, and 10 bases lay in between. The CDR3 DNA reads TGTGCCAGTAGTGGGCGGGGATACCAAGAGACCCAGTACTTC. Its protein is CASSGRGYQETQYF.